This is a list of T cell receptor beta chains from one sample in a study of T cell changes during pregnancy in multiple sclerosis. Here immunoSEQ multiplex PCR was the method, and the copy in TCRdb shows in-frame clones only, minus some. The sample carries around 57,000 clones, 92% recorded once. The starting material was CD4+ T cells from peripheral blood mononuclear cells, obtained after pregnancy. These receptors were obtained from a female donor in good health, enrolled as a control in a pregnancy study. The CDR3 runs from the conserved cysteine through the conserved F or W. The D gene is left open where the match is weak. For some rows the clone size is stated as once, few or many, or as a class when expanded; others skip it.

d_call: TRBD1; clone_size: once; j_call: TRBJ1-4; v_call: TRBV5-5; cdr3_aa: CASSATDRGLTNEKLFF; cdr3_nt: TGTGCCAGCAGCGCTACGGACAGGGGGCTTACTAATGAAAAACTGTTTTTT
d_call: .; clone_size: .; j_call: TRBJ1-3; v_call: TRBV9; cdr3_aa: CASSVAGSAGNTIYF; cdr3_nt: TGTGCCAGCAGCGTAGCCGGGAGCGCTGGAAACACCATATATTTT
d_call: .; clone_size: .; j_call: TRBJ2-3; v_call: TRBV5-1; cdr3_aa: CASSIANPTDTQYF; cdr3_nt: TGCGCCAGCAGCATTGCTAACCCCACAGATACGCAGTATTTT
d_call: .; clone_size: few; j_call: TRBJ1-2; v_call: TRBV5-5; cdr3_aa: CASSLHRGQTSRYTF; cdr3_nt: TGTGCCAGCAGCTTGCATAGAGGGCAGACAAGCCGCTACACCTTC
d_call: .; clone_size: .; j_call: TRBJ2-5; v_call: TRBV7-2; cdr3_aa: CASSLPGLETQYF; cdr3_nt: TGTGCCAGCAGCTTACCAGGGCTGGAGACCCAGTACTTC
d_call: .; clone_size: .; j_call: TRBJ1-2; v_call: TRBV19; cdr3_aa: CASRYSGSYGYTF; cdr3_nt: TGTGCCAGTAGATACTCAGGGTCCTATGGCTACACCTTC
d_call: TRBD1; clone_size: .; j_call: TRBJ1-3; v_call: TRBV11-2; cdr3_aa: CASSSLQGGNTIYF; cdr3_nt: TGTGCCAGCAGCTCCTTACAGGGGGGAAACACCATATATTTT
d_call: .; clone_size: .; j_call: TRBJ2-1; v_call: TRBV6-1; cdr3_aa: CASSVPTGYNEQFF; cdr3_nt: TGTGCCAGCAGTGTTCCTACAGGCTACAATGAGCAGTTCTTC
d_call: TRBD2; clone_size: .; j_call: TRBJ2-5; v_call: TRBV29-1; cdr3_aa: CSVEGGRGVETQYF; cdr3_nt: TGCAGCGTTGAGGGCGGGAGGGGCGTAGAGACCCAGTACTTC
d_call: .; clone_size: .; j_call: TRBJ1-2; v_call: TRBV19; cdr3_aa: CASSMGPDYGYTF; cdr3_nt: TGTGCCAGTAGCATGGGGCCAGACTATGGCTACACCTTC
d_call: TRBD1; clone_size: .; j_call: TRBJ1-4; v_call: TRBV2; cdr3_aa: CASSTRGTNEKLFF; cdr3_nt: TGTGCCAGCAGCACCAGGGGGACTAATGAAAAACTGTTTTTT
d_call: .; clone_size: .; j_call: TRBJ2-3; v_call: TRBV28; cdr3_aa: CAVLGGALTDTQYF; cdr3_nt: TGTGCCGTGTTAGGGGGAGCCCTCACAGATACGCAGTATTTT
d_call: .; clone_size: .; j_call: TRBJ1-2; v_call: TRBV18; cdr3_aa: CASSPEVPGGYTF; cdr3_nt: TGTGCCAGCTCACCAGAGGTCCCGGGGGGCTACACCTTC
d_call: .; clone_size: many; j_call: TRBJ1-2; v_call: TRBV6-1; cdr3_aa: CASSPWGANYGYTF; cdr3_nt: TGTGCCAGCAGTCCCTGGGGAGCTAACTATGGCTACACCTTC
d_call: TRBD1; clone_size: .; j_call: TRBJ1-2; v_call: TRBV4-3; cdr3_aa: CASSQEGGFTGYTF; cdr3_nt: TGCGCCAGCAGCCAAGAAGGGGGCTTCACGGGCTACACCTTC
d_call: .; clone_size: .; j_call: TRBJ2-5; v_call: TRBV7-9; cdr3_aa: CASSLDGLGTQYF; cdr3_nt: TGTGCCAGCAGCTTAGACGGGTTAGGGACCCAGTACTTC
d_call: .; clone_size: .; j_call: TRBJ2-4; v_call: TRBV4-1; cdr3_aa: CASSQDSGRNIQYF; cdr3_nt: TGCGCCAGCAGCCAAGATAGTGGGAGAAACATTCAGTACTTC
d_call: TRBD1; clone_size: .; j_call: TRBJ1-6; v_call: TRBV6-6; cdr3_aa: CASSGTGQTNSPLHF; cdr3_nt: TGTGCCAGCAGTGGAACGGGACAGACGAATTCACCCCTCCACTTT
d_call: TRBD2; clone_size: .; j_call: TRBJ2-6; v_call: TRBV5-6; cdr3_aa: CASRAGTREGSGANVLTF; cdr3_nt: TGTGCCAGCAGAGCCGGGACTAGAGAGGGCTCTGGGGCCAACGTCCTGACTTTC
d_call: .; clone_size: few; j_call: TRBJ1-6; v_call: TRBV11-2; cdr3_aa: CASSGQPPNSPLHF; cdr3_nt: TGTGCCAGCTCCGGACAGCCTCCCAATTCACCCCTCCACTTT
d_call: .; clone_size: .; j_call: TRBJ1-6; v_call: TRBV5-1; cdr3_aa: CASSLVSDNSPLHF; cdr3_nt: TGCGCCAGCAGCTTGGTATCGGATAATTCACCCCTCCACTTT
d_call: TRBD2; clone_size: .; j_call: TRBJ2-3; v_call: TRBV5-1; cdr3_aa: CASRPTSGISTDTQYF; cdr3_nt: TGCGCCAGCAGGCCGACTAGCGGGATAAGCACAGATACGCAGTATTTT
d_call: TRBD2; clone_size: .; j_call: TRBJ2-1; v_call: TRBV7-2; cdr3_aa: CASSVNSGPGDEQFF; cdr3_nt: TGTGCCAGCAGCGTAAATAGCGGGCCCGGGGATGAGCAGTTCTTC
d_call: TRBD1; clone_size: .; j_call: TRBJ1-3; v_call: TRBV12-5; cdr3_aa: CASGLSTGAHSGNTIYF; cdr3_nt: TGTGCTAGTGGTTTGTCCACAGGGGCCCACTCTGGAAACACCATATATTTT
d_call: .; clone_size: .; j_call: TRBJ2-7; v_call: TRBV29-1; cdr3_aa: CSVFTGGRGDYEQYF; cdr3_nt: TGCAGCGTTTTTACAGGGGGACGGGGGGATTACGAGCAGTACTTC
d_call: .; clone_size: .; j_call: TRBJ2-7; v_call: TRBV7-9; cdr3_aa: CASSLSGAGAAAGEQYF; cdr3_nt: TGTGCCAGCAGCTTGAGTGGGGCAGGGGCTGCGGCGGGCGAGCAGTACTTC
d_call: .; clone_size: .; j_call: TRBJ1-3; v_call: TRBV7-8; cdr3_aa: CASSRQGMLGNTIYF; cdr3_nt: TGTGCCAGCAGCAGGCAGGGGATGCTGGGAAACACCATATATTTT
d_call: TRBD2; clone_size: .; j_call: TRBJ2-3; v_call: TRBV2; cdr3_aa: CASSRGETDTQYF; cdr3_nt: TGTGCCAGCAGTCGGGGGGAAACAGATACGCAGTATTTT
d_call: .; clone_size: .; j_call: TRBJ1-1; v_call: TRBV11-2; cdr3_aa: CASSLEAEAFF; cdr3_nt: TGTGCCAGCAGCTTAGAGGCCGAAGCTTTCTTT
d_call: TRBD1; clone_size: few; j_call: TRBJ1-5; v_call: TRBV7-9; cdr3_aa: CASSLGQGLTF; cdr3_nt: TGTGCCAGCAGCCTAGGACAGGGCCTAACTTTT
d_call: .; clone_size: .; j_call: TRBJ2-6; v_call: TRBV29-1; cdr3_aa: CSVAGSRGTGANVLTF; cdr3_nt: TGCAGCGTCGCGGGTTCCAGGGGAACTGGGGCCAACGTCCTGACTTTC
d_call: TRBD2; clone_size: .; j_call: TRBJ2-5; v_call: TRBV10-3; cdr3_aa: CATTPRGGGPKPTQETQYF; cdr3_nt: TGTGCCACAACCCCTAGGGGCGGGGGGCCCAAACCGACCCAAGAGACCCAGTACTTC
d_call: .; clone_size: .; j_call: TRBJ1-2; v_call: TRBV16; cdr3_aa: CASTQRREVYGYTF; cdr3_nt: TGTGCCAGCACTCAGCGCAGGGAGGTCTATGGCTACACCTTC
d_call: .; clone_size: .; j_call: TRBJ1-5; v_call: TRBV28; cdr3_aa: CASSLRSSNQPQHF; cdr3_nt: TGTGCCAGCAGTCTAAGAAGTAGCAATCAGCCCCAGCATTTT
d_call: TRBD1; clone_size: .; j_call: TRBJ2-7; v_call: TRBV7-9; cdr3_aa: CASSLVQGSSYEQYF; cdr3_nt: TGTGCCAGCAGCTTAGTACAGGGGTCGTCCTACGAGCAGTACTTC
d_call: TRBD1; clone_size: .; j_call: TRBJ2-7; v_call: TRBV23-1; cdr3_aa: CASSLRDRDTYEQYF; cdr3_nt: TGCGCCAGCAGTCTGAGGGACAGGGATACCTACGAGCAGTACTTC
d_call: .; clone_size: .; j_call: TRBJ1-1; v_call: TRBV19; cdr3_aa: CASGNRHGNTEAFF; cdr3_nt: TGTGCCAGTGGTAACAGGCACGGGAACACTGAAGCTTTCTTT
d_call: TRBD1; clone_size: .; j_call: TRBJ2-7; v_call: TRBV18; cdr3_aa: CASSPPQGGQGIYEQYF; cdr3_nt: TGTGCCAGCTCACCACCCCAAGGGGGACAGGGGATTTACGAGCAGTACTTC
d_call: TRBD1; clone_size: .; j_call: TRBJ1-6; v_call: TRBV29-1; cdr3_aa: CSAGQGTNSPLHF; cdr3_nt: TGCAGCGCAGGACAGGGGACGAATTCACCCCTCCACTTT
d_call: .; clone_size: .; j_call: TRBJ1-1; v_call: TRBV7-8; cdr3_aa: CASSPQKNTEAFF; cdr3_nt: TGTGCCAGCAGCCCTCAGAAGAACACTGAAGCTTTCTTT
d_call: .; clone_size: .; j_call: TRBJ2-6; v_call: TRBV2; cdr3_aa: CASSADSGANVLTF; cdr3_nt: TGTGCCAGCAGTGCAGACTCTGGGGCCAACGTCCTGACTTTC
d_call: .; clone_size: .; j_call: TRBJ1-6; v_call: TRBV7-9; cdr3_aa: CASSLHAGDNNSPLHF; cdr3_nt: TGTGCCAGCAGCTTACATGCGGGGGACAATAATTCACCCCTCCACTTT
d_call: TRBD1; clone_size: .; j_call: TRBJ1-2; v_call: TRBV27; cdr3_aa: CASSDRGQGKANYGYTF; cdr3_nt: TGTGCCAGCAGTGATCGGGGACAGGGCAAAGCTAACTATGGCTACACCTTC
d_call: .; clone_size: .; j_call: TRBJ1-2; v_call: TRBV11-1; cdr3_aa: CASKPQGRLNYGYTF; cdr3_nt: TGTGCCAGCAAACCCCAGGGAAGATTAAACTATGGCTACACCTTC
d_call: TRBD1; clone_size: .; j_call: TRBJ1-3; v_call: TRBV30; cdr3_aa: CAWDRAGNTIYF; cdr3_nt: TGTGCCTGGGACAGGGCTGGAAACACCATATATTTT
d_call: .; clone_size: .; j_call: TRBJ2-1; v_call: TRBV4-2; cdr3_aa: CASSPVQGSDNEQFF; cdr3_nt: TGTGCCAGCAGCCCCGTTCAGGGTTCTGACAATGAGCAGTTCTTC
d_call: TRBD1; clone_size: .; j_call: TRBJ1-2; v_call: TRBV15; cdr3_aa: CATSRSPQGAQGGYTF; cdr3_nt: TGTGCCACCAGCAGATCCCCTCAGGGGGCGCAAGGTGGTTACACCTTC
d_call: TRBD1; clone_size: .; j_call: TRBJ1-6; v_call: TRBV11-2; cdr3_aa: CASSQEGTGGSPLHF; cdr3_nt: TGTGCCAGCAGTCAAGAGGGGACAGGGGGTTCACCCCTCCACTTT
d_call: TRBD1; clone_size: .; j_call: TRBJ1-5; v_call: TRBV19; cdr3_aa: CASTRTGGNQPQHF; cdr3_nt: TGTGCCAGTACTCGGACAGGGGGGAACCAGCCCCAGCATTTT
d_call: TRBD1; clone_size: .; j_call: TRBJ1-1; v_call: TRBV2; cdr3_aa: CASSDGTGALEAFF; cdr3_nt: TGTGCCAGCAGTGACGGGACAGGGGCCCTTGAAGCTTTCTTT
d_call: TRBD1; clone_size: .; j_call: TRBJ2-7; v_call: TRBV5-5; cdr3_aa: CASSSGQGQIYEQYF; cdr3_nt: TGTGCCAGCAGCAGCGGACAGGGGCAGATCTACGAGCAGTACTTC
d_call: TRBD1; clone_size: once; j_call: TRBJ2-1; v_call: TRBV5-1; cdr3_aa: CASNSGQGNEQFF; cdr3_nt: TGCGCCAGCAACTCCGGACAGGGGAATGAGCAGTTCTTC
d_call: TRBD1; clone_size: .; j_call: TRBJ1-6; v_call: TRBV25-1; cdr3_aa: CASSELRGQNSPLHF; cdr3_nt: TGTGCCAGCAGTGAACTTAGGGGACAGAATTCACCCCTCCACTTT
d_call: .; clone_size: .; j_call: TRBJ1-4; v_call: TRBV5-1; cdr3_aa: CASSFNAVTTNEKLFF; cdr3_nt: TGCGCCAGCAGCTTCAATGCGGTAACAACTAATGAAAAACTGTTTTTT